This T cell receptor (beta chain) was documented in a study of T cells in Graves' hyperthyroidism and ophthalmopathy. Amplified regions were TCR beta CDR3 sequences from RNA transcripts. Primed by the HTBI set, a first-round RT-PCR was run on the TCR CDR3. TCRdb reprocessed the multiplex PCR reads via MiXCR and lists one record per CDR3 protein. The sample comprises hundreds of thousands of distinct CDR3 sequences, 15% to 20% of which are singletons, and about 16% rests with the top ten. The CDR3 contains 15 residues. V shed 7 bases and J shed 3 bases, with 19 bases lying between them. Germline CDR1 is MNHEY and CDR2 is SMNVEV (reference sequence). This clonotype was observed a few times.

The V gene is TRBV27, the J gene TRBJ2-7; TRBD1 or TRBD2 may be the D gene (5 bases each). Sequences were obtained from blood. The source is a woman aged 18-29 years with Graves' ophthalmopathy. Here the CDR3 DNA reads TGTGCCAGCACCCTCCGGGACGGAAACAACTACGAGCAGTACTTC. It translates to CASTLRDGNNYEQYF.